The T cell receptor (beta chain) under discussion was sequenced for a study of blood T cell repertoires in COVID-19. This CDR3 has 15 amino acids. Germline CDR1 SEHNR, CDR2 FQNEAQ (reference sequence). After removal of 5 bases from V and 2 bases from J, the junction contained 8 bases not matched to a gene. Under the authors' procedure: Reference gene primers were amplified, and this amplification served to estimate nucleated cell counts. TCRdb keeps only in-frame clones here, not all; method: immunoSEQ multiplex PCR. The V and J calls and clone size were taken over from that table, and D and trimming were inferred from the DNA. The sample consists of tens of thousands of clones, 60% to 85% of them appearing once.

V usage is TRBV7-9 and J usage is TRBJ2-5, with 7 bases that match TRBD1. Sequencing input: peripheral blood. This TCR was recovered from a human donor in a cohort sampled during active COVID-19. Here the CDR3 reads CASSPSWTGQETQYF. The CDR3 nucleotides read TGTGCCAGCAGCCCCAGCTGGACAGGTCAAGAGACCCAGTACTTC.